This entry concerns a single T cell receptor (beta chain). Its antigen remains unidentified. Germline values: CDR1 SGDLS, CDR2 YYNGEE. CDR3 size: 15 residues. Trimming stripped 0 bases from V and 3 bases from J, with 11 bases between. The data belong to a study of identical twins. General study findings and limits: A cross-sectional statistical analysis, not follow-up of the same donors, supported the conclusions.

TCRdb re-called the 5' RACE reads through MiXCR, storing one row per CDR3 protein. The data hold around 960,000 distinct CDR3 sequences, with about 12% observed a single time. The sample also formed part of further work on yellow fever vaccine responses in identical twins.

This chain links TRBV9 with TRBJ2-3; D unclear. Source material: PBMCs. The source is a woman between 18 and 30 years old in good health. The DNA of the CDR3 is TGTGCCAGCAGCGTAGCTTCTCGAGAGACAGATACGCAGTATTTT. Protein product: CASSVASRETDTQYF.